This entry features one T cell receptor (beta chain) sequence. This sample was taken from a study of technical replicates of blood from a handful of donors. The method was immunoSEQ multiplex PCR; TCRdb's version includes in-frame clones alone and lacks a portion of them. The repertoire holds approximately 75,000 clones, roughly 92% seen once, with about 0.37% in the top ten. Per the germline V gene, CDR1 is MDHEN and CDR2 is SYDVKM. V was trimmed by 6 bases and J by 4 bases, leaving 16 bases between them. This CDR3 spans 15 amino acids. This sequence joins TRBV28 and TRBJ1-5, with D possibly matching TRBD1 (6 bases). The sequenced sample consisted of T cells isolated from PBMCs. The TCR was taken from a human donor in good health. Here the CDR3 reads CASRVGPGVNQPQHF. CDR3 DNA: TGTGCCAGCAGAGTAGGTCCAGGGGTAAATCAGCCCCAGCATTTT.